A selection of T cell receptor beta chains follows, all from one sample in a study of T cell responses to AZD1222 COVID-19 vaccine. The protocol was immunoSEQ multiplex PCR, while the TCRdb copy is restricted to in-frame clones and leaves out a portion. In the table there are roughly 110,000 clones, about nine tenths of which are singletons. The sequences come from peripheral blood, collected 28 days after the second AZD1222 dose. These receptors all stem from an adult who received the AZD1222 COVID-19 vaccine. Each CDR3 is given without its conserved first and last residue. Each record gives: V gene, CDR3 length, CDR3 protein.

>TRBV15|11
ATVQAGAYEQY
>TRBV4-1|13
ASSQDGAGNQPQH
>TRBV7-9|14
ASRSSLTGPGNEQF
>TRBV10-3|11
AIGGADNQPQH
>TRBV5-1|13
ASSLAGHSNQPQH
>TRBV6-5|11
SSEGVDTDTQY
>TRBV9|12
ASSVGSGYNEQF
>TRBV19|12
ASTSRGSNEKLF
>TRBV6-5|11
ASRFQGKSPLH
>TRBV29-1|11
SVRTGRTGELF
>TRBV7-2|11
ASSLRREGEQF
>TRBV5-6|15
ASSLARVGTSTYEQY
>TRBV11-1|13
ASSLFAGGANEQF
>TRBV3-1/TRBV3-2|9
ASSEANVLT
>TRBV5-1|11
ASSLSRNTEAF
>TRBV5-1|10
ASSFRTGELF
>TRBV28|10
ASSLIDYGYT
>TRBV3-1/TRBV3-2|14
ASTPGQGPTNEKLF
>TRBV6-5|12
ASSETGTGNTIY
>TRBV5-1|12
ASSIPGQGQTQY
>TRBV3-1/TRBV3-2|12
ASSLRQGDSPLH
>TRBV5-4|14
ASSLAGQGDTYEQY
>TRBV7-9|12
ASSGQVANYGYT
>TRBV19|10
ASSGVRAEAF
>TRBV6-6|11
ASGTENSYEQY
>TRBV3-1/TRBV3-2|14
ASSPPGTPLAEGYT
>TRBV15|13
ATSRAIAGTYEQY
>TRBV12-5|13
ASGLYGQGNQPQH
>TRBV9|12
ASSVGQGNSPLH
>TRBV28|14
ASSLPLGSGPYEQY
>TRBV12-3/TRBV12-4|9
ASSRNTEAF
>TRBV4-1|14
ASSQTAGVETDTQY
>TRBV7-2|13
ASSPPRQGAGTQY
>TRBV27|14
ASSPHFGRERETQY
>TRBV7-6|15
ASSQRRGLNSYNEQF
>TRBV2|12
ASTQAGANEKLF
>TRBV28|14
ASSQADITYNSPLH
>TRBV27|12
ASSLSMSWEKLF
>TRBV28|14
ASSLGRRRSGNTIY
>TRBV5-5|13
ASSLAGTPVYGYT
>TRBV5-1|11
ASREPGYTEAF
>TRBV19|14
ASLRGTGAFWTEAF
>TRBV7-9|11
ASSRDRNQPQH
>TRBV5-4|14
ASSLEGPPSYNEQF
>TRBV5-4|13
ASSLDRGSYNEQF
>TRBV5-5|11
ASSVTGAETQY
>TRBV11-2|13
ASSPGTGSNYGYT
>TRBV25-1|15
ASSEGDSYSGANVLT
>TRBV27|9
ATGSDTEAF
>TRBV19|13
ASSINRASGNTIY
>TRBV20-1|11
SASKTEIGKLF
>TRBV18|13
ASAMGQGYNSPLH
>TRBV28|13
ASSLEGAGANVLT
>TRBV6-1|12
ASSEAGQGNTIY